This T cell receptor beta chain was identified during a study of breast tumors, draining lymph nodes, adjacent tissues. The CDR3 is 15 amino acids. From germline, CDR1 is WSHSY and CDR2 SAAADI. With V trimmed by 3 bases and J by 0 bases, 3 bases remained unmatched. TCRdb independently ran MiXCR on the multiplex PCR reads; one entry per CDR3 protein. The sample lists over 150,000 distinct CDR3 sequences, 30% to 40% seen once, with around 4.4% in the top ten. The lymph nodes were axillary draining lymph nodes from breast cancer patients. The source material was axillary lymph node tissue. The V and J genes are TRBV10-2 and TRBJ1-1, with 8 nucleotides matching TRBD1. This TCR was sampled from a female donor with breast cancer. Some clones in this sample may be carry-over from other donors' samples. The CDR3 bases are TGCGCCAGCAGTGATACAGGGGGTTTGAACACTGAAGCTTTCTTT. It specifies CASSDTGGLNTEAFF.